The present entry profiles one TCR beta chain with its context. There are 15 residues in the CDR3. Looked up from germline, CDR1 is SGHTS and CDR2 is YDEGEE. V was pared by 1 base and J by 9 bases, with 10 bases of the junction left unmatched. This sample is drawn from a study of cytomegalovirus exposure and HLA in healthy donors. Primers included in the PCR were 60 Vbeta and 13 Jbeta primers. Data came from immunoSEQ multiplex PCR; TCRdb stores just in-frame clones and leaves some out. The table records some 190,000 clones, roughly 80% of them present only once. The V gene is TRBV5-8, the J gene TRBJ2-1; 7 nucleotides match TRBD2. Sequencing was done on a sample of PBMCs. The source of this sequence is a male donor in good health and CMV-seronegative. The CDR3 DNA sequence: TGTGCCAGCAGCTTGTCGTGGGCCCCTAGCGGTGAGCAGTTCTTC. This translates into CASSLSWAPSGEQFF.